This entry lists 13 T cell receptor beta chains sequenced from one sample in a study of PD-1 blockade in classical Hodgkin lymphoma. TCRdb's copy holds only in-frame clones and misses some; the assay was immunoSEQ multiplex PCR. The sample has roughly 15,000 clones, approximately 80% seen once. Every patient had relapsed following autologous stem cell transplantation, and cohorts differed in brentuximab vedotin exposure. The sample here was peripheral blood mononuclear cells (PBMCs), taken before the second cycle of nivolumab. The receptors come from a human donor with classical Hodgkin lymphoma.

The rearrangement links TRBV5-1 to TRBJ2-3; D is ambiguous. CDR3 length: 13 amino acids. Germline values: CDR1 SGHRS, CDR2 YFSETQ. V was cut by 3 bases and J by 6 bases, with 11 bases left in between. CDR3 residues: CASSSHRVDTQYF. CDR3 nucleotide sequence: TGCGCCAGCAGCTCCCATCGGGTGGATACGCAGTATTTT.

This chain uses TRBV4-1 with TRBJ2-3, with 12 nucleotides matching TRBD2. Germline V gives CDR1 MGHRA, CDR2 YSYEKL. This CDR3 region has 17 residues. The trim removed 1 base at V and 2 bases at J, leaving 4 bases unmatched. CDR3 in DNA: TGCGCCAGCAGCCAAGGGACTAGCGGGGAACCCACAGATACGCAGTATTTT. This sequence encodes CASSQGTSGEPTDTQYF.

V usage is TRBV5-1 and J usage is TRBJ2-7; 10 bases align to TRBD2. CDR3 length: 17 amino acids. The V segment lost 1 base and the J segment 6 bases; nucleotides outside the gene matches: 13. Germline V gives CDR1 SGHRS, CDR2 YFSETQ. The DNA of the CDR3 is TGCGCCAGCAGCTTGATTCAGGGATCTAGCGGGAGAACCGAGCAGTACTTC. Amino acid sequence: CASSLIQGSSGRTEQYF.

J is TRBJ2-5 and V is TRBV7-3; TRBD2 matches 13 bases. The V and J ends lost 5 bases and 4 bases, in that order; junction bases with no gene match: 4. In germline, CDR1 is SGHTA, CDR2 FQGTGA. The CDR3 sequence is 15 residues long. CDR3 loop: CASSRGLAGIETQYF. The CDR3 DNA sequence: TGTGCCAGCAGCAGGGGACTAGCGGGGATAGAGACCCAGTACTTC.

This rearrangement joins TRBV7-3 to TRBJ2-1, with 8 bases identical to TRBD2. Unmatched junction bases numbered 4, after V lost 2 bases and J lost 7 bases. Germline V gene lookup returns CDR1 SGHTA and CDR2 FQGTGA. The CDR3 spans 14 residues. The CDR3 sequence is CASSLSGGPNEQFF. Written as DNA, the CDR3 is TGTGCCAGCAGCTTATCGGGAGGGCCGAATGAGCAGTTCTTC.

This clone was seen once. The chain is built from TRBV30 and TRBJ2-6; D is unclear. Trimming removed 0 bases from V and 1 base from J, with 13 bases in between. This CDR3 spans 17 amino acids. CDR1 is GTSNPN and CDR2 is SVGIG in the germline V gene (reference sequence). CDR3 nucleotide sequence: TGTGCCTGGAGTGTAAGAAGGCTGCTTTCTGGGGCCAACGTCCTGACTTTC. The encoded protein is CAWSVRRLLSGANVLTF.

V gene TRBV5-1 combines with J gene TRBJ2-7, with TRBD2 matching over 11 bases. The CDR3 runs 14 residues. With 4 bases clipped from V and 2 bases from J, the junction kept 2 bases outside the gene matches. From germline, CDR1 is SGHRS and CDR2 YFSETQ. In DNA form, the CDR3 reads TGCGCCAGCAGCCTAGCGGGAGGACCCTACGAGCAGTACTTC. Translated: CASSLAGGPYEQYF.

In this sample, this clone turned up a few times. The rearrangement links TRBV19 to TRBJ2-7; TRBD2 agrees at 7 bases. The CDR3 extends over 15 amino acids. The V and J ends lost 2 bases and 0 bases, in that order; junction bases with no gene match: 4. CDR1 and CDR2 from the germline V gene are LNHDA and SQIVND (reference sequence). CDR3 sequence: CASSITRGSSYEQYF. The CDR3 DNA is TGTGCCAGTAGTATAACCCGCGGGAGCTCCTACGAGCAGTACTTC.

The V call is TRBV10-3, the J call TRBJ2-7; D may be TRBD1 (6 bases). The CDR3 spans 13 residues. In germline, CDR1 is ENHRY, CDR2 SYGVKD. Trimming left V 7 bases short and J 5 bases short, with 15 bases between. The CDR3: CAITSQGSNEQYF. The CDR3 DNA is TGTGCCATCACCTCACAGGGAAGCAACGAGCAGTACTTC.

This rearrangement joins TRBV7-8 to TRBJ2-3; 8 bases match TRBD2. This CDR3 comprises 15 residues. The germline V gene has CDR1 SGHVS and CDR2 FQNEAQ. The junction had 3 bases not matched to a gene; V was cut back by 2 bases and J by 2 bases. The CDR3: CASSLTGGATDTQYF. The CDR3 DNA is TGTGCCAGCAGCTTAACGGGAGGGGCCACAGATACGCAGTATTTT.

This clone was observed a few times. This chain connects TRBV10-1 to TRBJ1-6; unclear D gene. In germline, CDR1 is WNHNN, CDR2 SYGVQD (reference sequence). The V end lost 2 bases, the J end lost 9 bases, and 11 bases lay between the germline ends. This CDR3 spans 14 amino acids. The CDR3 spells CASSEGANGSPLHF. The CDR3 DNA sequence: TGCGCCAGCAGTGAGGGTGCAAACGGTTCACCCCTCCACTTT.

The rearrangement links TRBV6-5 to TRBJ1-2; 9 positions match TRBD1. The CDR3 extends over 15 amino acids. V shed 2 bases and J 9 bases; nucleotides not matched to a gene: 10. Looked up from germline, CDR1 is MNHEY and CDR2 is SVGAGI. CDR3 sequence: CASSYRQTGGGSYTF. In nucleotides, the CDR3 is TGTGCCAGCAGTTACCGACAGACAGGGGGAGGGAGCTACACCTTC.

CDR3 coding DNA: TGTGCCAGCAGCCAACCGGGACAGGGCTATGGCTACACCTTC. Translation gives CASSQPGQGYGYTF. J is TRBJ1-2 and V is TRBV7-9; 9 bases line up with TRBD1. Germline CDR1 and CDR2: SEHNR and FQNEAQ (reference sequence). This CDR3 has 14 amino acids. The V and J ends lost 5 bases and 4 bases, in that order; junction bases with no gene match: 5.